The 3 T cell receptor beta chains listed next were all sequenced from one sample in a study of cytomegalovirus exposure and HLA in healthy donors (dated by TCRdb to the late 2010s). Libraries were built with the immunoSEQ multiplex PCR assay. For the multiplex PCR, a mixture combining 60 forward primers for TCR Vbeta segments and 13 reverse primers for TCR Jbeta segments was used. As stored in TCRdb, this immuneACCESS dataset retains in-frame rearrangements with V and J assigned. A fraction of the clones does not appear; measured against another copy, unresolved V genes explain less than half of the discrepancy, and the remainder lacks a known reason. The sample table lists roughly 180,000 clones, around 80% of them with a count of one. In total, the top ten clones hold 2.1% of the sample. Specimen: PBMCs. The source of these receptors is a woman aged 18-29 years in good health and CMV-seropositive.

This clone was found once. A read error may produce the germline difference seen at one junction end. The chain employs TRBV7-9 and TRBJ2-1; 11 bases are a match to TRBD2. CDR1 and CDR2 from the germline V gene are SEHNR and FQNEAQ (reference sequence). This CDR3 contains 15 residues. In DNA form, the CDR3 reads TGTGCCAGCAGTTTAGTACTAGCGGGGGACAATGAGCAGTTCTTC. Translating it yields CASSLVLAGDNEQFF.

CDR3 protein: CASSPGTGDTEAFF. The CDR3 DNA reads TGTGCCAGCAGCCCAGGGACAGGGGACACTGAAGCTTTCTTT. The J gene is TRBJ1-1, the V gene TRBV5-4; 10 bases line up with TRBD1. Germline V gene data show CDR1 as SGHNT and CDR2 as YYREEE (reference sequence). Unmatched junction bases numbered 3, after V lost 4 bases and J lost 3 bases. This CDR3 has 14 amino acids.

V and J are TRBV4-2 and TRBJ2-3, with a weak D call TRBD2 (7 bases). V lost 5 bases and J 5 bases, leaving 20 bases between the germline ends. The CDR3 is made up of 16 amino acids. Per germline, CDR1 LGHNA and CDR2 YNFKEQ. DNA of the CDR3: TGTGCCAGCAGCAAGAGCGGACGGGGGGCGGTAGATACGCAGTATTTT. Amino acid sequence: CASSKSGRGAVDTQYF.